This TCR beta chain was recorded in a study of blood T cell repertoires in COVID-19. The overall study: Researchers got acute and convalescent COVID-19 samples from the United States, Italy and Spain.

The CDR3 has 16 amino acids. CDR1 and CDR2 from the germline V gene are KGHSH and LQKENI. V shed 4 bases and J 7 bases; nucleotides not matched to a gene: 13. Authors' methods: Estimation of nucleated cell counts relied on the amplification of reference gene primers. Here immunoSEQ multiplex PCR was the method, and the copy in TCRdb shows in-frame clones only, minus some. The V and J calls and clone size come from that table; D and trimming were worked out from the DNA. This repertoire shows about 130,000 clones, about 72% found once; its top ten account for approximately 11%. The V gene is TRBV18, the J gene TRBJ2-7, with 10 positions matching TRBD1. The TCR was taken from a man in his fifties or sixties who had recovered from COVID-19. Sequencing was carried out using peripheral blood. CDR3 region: CASSQNPGTGAGEQYF. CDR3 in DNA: TGTGCCAGCTCACAGAACCCCGGGACAGGGGCCGGGGAGCAGTACTTC.